This record looks at one T cell receptor (beta chain) sequence and its context. This specimen belongs to a study of control samples from healthy donors and cancer patients. Clones were sequenced by immunoSEQ multiplex PCR, and TCRdb holds only the in-frame ones, with some missing. The sample has more than 70,000 clones, under 90% seen once. This CDR3 region has 12 residues. The J segment lost 7 bases and the V segment lost 2 bases, leaving 2 bases of the junction unmatched. Per germline, CDR1 SEHNR and CDR2 FQNEAQ (reference sequence). The sample comprised PBMCs. This TCR was sampled from a man between 60 and 75 years old with lung cancer. V usage is TRBV7-9 and J usage is TRBJ2-7; TRBD1 matches 7 bases. Here the CDR3 DNA reads TGTGCCAGCAGCTTAAGCAGGGGGGAGCAGTACGTC. This gives the protein CASSLSRGEQYV.